This T cell receptor beta chain was sequenced during a study of shared clonotypes between healthy human individuals. Each subset's genomic DNA was split evenly across several immunoSEQ plates. The authors sequenced unsorted PBMC DNA on ten immunoSEQ deep assay plates. TCRdb's copy holds only in-frame clones and misses some; the assay was immunoSEQ multiplex PCR. The sample yields 490,000 or so clones, over 65% seen once. Trimming at V came to 5 bases and at J to 0 bases, leaving 5 bases not matched to a gene. This CDR3 is 16 amino acids long. CDR1 and CDR2 (germline): SGHTA, FQGNSA. Genomic DNA for unsorted samples was obtained from about 90 million PBMCs.

Sample: PBMCs. The receptor's source is a woman aged 40 to 50 in good health. Some clones in this sample may be carry-over from other donors' samples. The chain is built from TRBV7-2 and TRBJ2-2, with TRBD1 identical over 8 bases. CDR3 residues: CASSPGGGANTGELFF. The CDR3 nucleotides read TGTGCCAGCAGCCCAGGGGGCGGGGCGAACACCGGGGAGCTGTTTTTT. The full variable domain, rest sourced from reference TRBV7-2 and TRBJ2-2, is GAGVSQSPSNKVTEKGKDVELRCDPISGHTALYWYRQSLGQGLEFLIYFQGNSAPDKSGLPSDRFSAERTGGSVSTLTIQRTQQEDSAVYLCASSPGGGANTGELFFGEGSRLTVL.